This T cell receptor beta chain originates from a study of Graves' ophthalmopathy and Graves' hyperthyroidism. The study, taken as a whole, reports: Blood also held most thyroid clonotypes expanded above 0.001 frequency.

The ends were cut back, 1 base at V and 1 base at J, with 17 bases in the middle. The CDR3 loop spans 17 amino acids. The germline V gene encodes CDR1 MGHRA and CDR2 YSYEKL. A word on this clonotype: Its antigen remains unidentified.

Using RNA transcripts, the TCR beta CDR3 regions were amplified. RT-PCR with HTBI primers came first, then second-round multiplex PCR. TCRdb ran MiXCR on the multiplex PCR reads and lists one entry per CDR3 protein. The sample consists of more than 1,000,000 distinct CDR3 sequences, less than 45% of them appearing once. The chain links TRBV4-1 to TRBJ2-7; D is possibly TRBD1 or TRBD2 (5 bases each). The material sequenced was peripheral blood or thyroid tissue (not recorded which). The TCR was taken from an adult man with Graves' hyperthyroidism. Here the CDR3 DNA reads TGCGCCAGCAGCCAAGCGGGTCCGGGACGCCGATCCTACGAGCAGTACTTC. Protein: CASSQAGPGRRSYEQYF.